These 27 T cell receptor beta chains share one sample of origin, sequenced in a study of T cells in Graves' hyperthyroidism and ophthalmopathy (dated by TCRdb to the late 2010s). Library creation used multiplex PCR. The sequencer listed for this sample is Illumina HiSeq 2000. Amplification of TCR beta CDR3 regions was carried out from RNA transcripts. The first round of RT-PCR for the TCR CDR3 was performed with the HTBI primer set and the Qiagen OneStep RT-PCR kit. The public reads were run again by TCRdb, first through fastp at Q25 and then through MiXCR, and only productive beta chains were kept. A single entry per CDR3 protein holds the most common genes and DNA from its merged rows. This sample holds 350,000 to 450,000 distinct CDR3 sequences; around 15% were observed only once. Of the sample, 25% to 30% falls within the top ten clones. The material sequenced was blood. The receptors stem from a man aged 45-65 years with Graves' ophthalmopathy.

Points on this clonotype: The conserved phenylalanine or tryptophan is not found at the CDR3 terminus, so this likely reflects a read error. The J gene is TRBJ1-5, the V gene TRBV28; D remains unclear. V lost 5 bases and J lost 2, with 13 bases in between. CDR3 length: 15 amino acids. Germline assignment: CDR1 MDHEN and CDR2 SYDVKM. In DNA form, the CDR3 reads TGTGCCAGCAGTATATCGGGAGTCGGCAATCAGCCCCAGCATTCT. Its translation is CASSISGVGNQPQHS.

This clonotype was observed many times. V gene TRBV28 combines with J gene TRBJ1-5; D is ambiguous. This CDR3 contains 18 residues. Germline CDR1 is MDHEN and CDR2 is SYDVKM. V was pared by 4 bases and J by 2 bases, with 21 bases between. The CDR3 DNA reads TGTGCCAGCAGTTCCCCAGTTGAATCCTTTCTCGGCAATCAGCCCCAGCATTTT. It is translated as CASSSPVESFLGNQPQHF.

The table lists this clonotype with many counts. CDR3 bases: TGTGCCAGCAGTGAAGGGCTAGCGGGAATAGAGACCCAGTACTTC. It codes for CASSEGLAGIETQYF. This chain uses TRBV2 with TRBJ2-5; 9 bases agree with TRBD2. The CDR3 covers 15 residues. J gave up 4 bases and V 1 base, and 4 bases lay outside the gene matches. Germline V gene sequence: CDR1 SNHLY, CDR2 FYNNEI. The full variable domain, completed using reference TRBV2 and TRBJ2-5, is EPEVTQTPSHQVTQMGQEVILRCVPISNHLYFYWYRQILGQKVEFLVSFYNNEISEKSEIFDDQFSVERPDGSNFTLKIRSTKLEDSAMYFCASSEGLAGIETQYFGPGTRLLVL.

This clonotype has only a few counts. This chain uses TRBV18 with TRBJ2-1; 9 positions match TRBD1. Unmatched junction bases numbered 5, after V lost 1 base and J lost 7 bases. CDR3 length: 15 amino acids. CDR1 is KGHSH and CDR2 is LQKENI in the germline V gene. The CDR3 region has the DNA TGTGCCAGCTCACCACTGGACAGGGGAGTAAATGAGCAGTTCTTC. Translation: CASSPLDRGVNEQFF. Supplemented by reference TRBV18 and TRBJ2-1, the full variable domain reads NAGVMQNPRHLVRRRGQEARLRCSPMKGHSHVYWYRQLPEEGLKFMVYLQKENIIDESGMPKERFSAEFPKEGPSILRIQQVVRGDSAAYFCASSPLDRGVNEQFFGPGTRLTVL.

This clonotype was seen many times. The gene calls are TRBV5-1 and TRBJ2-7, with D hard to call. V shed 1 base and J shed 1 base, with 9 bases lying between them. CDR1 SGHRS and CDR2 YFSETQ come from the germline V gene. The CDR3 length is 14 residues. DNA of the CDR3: TGCGCCAGCAGCTTGTCCGGTAATTCCTACGAGCAGTACTTC. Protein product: CASSLSGNSYEQYF.

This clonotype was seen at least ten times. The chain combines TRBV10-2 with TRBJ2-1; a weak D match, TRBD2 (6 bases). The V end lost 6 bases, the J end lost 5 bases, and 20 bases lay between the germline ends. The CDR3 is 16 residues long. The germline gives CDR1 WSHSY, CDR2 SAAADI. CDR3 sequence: CASREGAAGAHNEQFF. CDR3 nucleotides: TGCGCCAGCAGGGAGGGTGCGGCAGGAGCCCACAATGAGCAGTTCTTC.

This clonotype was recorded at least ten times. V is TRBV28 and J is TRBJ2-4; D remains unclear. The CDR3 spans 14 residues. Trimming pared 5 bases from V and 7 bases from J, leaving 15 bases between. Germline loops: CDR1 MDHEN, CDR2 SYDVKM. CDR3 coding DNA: TGTGCCAGCAGTACCCCCAGCGTCAAGAACATTCAGTACTTC. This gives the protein CASSTPSVKNIQYF.

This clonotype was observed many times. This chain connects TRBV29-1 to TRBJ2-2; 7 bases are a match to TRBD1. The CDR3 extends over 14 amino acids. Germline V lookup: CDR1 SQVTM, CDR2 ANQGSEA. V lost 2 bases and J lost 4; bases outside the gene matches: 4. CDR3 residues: CSVELDRTTGELFF. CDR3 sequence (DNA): TGCAGCGTTGAATTGGACAGGACCACCGGGGAGCTGTTTTTT.

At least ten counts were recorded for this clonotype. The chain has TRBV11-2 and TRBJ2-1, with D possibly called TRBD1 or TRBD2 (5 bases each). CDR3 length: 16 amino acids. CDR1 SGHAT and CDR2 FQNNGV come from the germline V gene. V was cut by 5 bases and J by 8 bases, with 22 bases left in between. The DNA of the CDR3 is TGTGCCAGCAGCCCTCCGGGGCTACTCCAGGGCTATGAGCAGTTCTTC. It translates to CASSPPGLLQGYEQFF.

The DNA for the CDR3 is TGCAGCGTTGAAGTCGAGGTTAATTCACCCCTCCACTTT. It encodes CSVEVEVNSPLHF. This chain uses TRBV29-1 with TRBJ1-6; D remains unclear. From germline, CDR1 is SQVTM and CDR2 ANQGSEA. The length of the CDR3 is 13 residues. V shed 1 base and J shed 6 bases, with 7 bases lying between them.

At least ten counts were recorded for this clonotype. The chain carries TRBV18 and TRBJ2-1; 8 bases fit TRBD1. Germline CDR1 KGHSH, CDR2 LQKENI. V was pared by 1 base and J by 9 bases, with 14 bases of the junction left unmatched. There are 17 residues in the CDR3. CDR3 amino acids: CASSPQFSGGAVSEQFF. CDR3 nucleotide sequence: TGTGCCAGCTCACCACAATTCTCAGGGGGCGCGGTGAGTGAGCAGTTCTTC.

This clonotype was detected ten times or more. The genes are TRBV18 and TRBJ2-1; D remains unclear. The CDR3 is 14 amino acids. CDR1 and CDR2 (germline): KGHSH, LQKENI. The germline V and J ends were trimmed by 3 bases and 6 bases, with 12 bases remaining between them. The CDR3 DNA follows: TGTGCCAGCTCACCTCGATCGGGTAGCAATGAGCAGTTCTTC. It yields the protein CASSPRSGSNEQFF.

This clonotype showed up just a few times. The CDR3 nucleotides read TGCAGCGTTGGAGAAGGCGGTAGAAAGACCCAGTACTTC. This translates into CSVGEGGRKTQYF. The J gene is TRBJ2-5, the V gene TRBV29-1; D is uncertain. In germline, CDR1 is SQVTM, CDR2 ANQGSEA. The CDR3 extends over 13 amino acids. V shed 4 bases and J shed 6 bases, with 15 bases lying between them.

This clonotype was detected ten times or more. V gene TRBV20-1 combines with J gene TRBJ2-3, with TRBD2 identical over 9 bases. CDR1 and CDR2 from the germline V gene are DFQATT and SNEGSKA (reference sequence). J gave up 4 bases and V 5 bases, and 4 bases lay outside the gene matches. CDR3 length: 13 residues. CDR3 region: CSALGLAADTQYF. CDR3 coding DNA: TGCAGTGCTCTGGGACTAGCTGCAGATACGCAGTATTTT.

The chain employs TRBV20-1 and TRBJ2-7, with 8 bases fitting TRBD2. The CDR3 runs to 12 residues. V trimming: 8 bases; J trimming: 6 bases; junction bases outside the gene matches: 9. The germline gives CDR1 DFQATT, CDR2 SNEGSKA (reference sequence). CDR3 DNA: TGCAGTTTAAAGCGGGAGTTGGGCGAGCAGTACTTC. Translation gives CSLKRELGEQYF.

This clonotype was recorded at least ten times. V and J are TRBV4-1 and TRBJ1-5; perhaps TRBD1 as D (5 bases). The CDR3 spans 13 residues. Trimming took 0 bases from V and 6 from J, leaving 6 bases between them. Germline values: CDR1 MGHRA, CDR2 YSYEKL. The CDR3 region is CASSQEGVQPQHF. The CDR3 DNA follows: TGCGCCAGCAGCCAAGAGGGGGTTCAGCCCCAGCATTTT.

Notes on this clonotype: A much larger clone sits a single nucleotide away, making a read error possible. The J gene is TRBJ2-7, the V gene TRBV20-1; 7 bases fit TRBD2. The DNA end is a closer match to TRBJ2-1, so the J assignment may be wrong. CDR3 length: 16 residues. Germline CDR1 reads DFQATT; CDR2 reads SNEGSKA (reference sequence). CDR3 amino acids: CSASDVKSGNSYEQFF. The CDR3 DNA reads TGCAGTGCTTCTGACGTTAAAAGCGGGAACTCCTACGAGCAGTTCTTC.

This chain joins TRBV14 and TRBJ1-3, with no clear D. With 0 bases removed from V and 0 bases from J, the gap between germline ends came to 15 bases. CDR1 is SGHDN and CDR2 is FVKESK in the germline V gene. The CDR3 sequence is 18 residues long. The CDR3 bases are TGTGCCAGCAGCCAAGATCGGGGTCAGGCGCCCTCTGGAAACACCATATATTTT. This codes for CASSQDRGQAPSGNTIYF.

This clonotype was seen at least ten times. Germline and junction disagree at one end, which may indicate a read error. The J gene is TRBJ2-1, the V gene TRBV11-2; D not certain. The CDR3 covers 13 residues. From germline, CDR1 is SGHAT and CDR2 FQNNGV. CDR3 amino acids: CASSLDRYSEQFF. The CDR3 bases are TGTGCCAGCAGCTTAGATCGGTACAGTGAGCAGTTCTTC.

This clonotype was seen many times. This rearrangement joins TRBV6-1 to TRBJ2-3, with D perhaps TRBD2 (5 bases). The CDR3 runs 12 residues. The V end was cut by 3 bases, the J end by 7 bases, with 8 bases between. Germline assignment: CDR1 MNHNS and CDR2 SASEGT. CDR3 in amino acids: CASSDRTHTQYF. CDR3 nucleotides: TGTGCCAGCAGTGACCGGACTCATACGCAGTATTTT.

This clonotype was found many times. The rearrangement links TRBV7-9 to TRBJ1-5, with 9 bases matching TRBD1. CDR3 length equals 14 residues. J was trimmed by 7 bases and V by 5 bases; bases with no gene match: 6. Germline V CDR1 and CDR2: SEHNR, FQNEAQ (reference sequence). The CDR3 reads CASSLTGGYQPQHF. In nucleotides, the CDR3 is TGTGCCAGCAGCCTGACAGGGGGTTACCAGCCCCAGCATTTT.

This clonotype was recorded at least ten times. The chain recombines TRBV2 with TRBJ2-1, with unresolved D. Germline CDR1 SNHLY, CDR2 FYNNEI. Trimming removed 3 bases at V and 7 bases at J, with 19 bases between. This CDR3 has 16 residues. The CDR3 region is CASSEVRASIANEQFF. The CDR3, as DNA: TGTGCCAGCAGTGAGGTTAGGGCATCCATCGCGAATGAGCAGTTCTTC.

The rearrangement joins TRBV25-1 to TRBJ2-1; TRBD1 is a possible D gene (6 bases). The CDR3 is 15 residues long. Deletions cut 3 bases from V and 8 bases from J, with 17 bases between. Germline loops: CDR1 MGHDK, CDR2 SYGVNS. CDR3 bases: TGTGCCAGCAGTGATCGGACAGCCCCTCGGCATGAGCAGTTCTTC. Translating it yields CASSDRTAPRHEQFF.

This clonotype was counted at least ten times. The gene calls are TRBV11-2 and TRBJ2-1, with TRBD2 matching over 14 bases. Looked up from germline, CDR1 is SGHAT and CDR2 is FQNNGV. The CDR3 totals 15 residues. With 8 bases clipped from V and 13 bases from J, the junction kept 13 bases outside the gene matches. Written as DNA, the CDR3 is TGTGCCAGCGAACCAAACTCCGGGACTAGCGGGAGTCAGTTCTTC. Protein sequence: CASEPNSGTSGSQFF.

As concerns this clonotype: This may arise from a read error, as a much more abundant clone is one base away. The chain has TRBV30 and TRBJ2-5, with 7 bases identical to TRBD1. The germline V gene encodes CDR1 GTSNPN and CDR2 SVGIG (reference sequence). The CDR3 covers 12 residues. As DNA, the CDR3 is TGTGCCTGGGGGGACAGACAAGGGACCCAGTACTTC. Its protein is CAWGDRQGTQYF.

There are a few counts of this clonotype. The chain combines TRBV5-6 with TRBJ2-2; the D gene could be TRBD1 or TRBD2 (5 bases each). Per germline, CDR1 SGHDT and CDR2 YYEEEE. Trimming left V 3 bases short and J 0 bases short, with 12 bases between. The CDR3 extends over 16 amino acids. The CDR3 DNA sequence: TGTGCCAGCAGCTGGGCGAGGGGCGCGAACACCGGGGAGCTGTTTTTT. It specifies CASSWARGANTGELFF.

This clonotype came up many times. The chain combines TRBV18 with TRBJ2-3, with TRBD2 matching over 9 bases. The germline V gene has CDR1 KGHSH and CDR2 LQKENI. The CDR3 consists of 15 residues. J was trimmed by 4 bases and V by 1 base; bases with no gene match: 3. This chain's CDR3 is CASSPLAGVPDTQYF. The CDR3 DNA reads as TGTGCCAGCTCACCACTAGCGGGAGTCCCAGATACGCAGTATTTT.